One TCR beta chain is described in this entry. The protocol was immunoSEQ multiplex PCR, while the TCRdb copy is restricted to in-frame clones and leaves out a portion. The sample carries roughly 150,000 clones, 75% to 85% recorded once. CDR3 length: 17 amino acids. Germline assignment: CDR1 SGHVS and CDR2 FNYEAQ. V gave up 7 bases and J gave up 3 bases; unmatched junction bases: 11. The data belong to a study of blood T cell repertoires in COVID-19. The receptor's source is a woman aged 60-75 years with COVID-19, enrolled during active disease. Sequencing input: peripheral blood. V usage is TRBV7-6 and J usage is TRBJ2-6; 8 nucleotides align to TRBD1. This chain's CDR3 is CASTIGQGKNGANVLTF. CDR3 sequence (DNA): TGTGCCAGCACGATAGGACAGGGAAAAAATGGGGCCAACGTCCTGACTTTC.